The 13 T cell receptor beta chains in this list originate from one sample, sequenced in a study of shared clonotypes between healthy human individuals. The data were produced by immunoSEQ multiplex PCR, yet TCRdb's version contains in-frame clones alone and is incomplete. The sample lists 2.5 million or so clones, roughly 92% occurring once. Sequencing was performed on naive CD4+ T cells sorted from blood. Subset reported: CD45RA+ positively selected. These receptors all come from a man aged 18 to 29 in good health.

This rearrangement joins TRBV7-2 to TRBJ1-5; D is perhaps TRBD1 (6 bases). V was cut by 0 bases and J by 7 bases, with 10 bases left in between. Germline V gene sequence: CDR1 SGHTA, CDR2 FQGNSA. The CDR3 is 14 amino acids. The CDR3 coding sequence is TGTGCCAGCAGCTTAGCTCCGGGGGCCCAGCCCCAGCATTTT. Translating it yields CASSLAPGAQPQHF. The entire variable domain, with the rest obtained from reference TRBV7-2 and TRBJ1-5, is as follows: GAGVSQSPSNKVTEKGKDVELRCDPISGHTALYWYRQSLGQGLEFLIYFQGNSAPDKSGLPSDRFSAERTGGSVSTLTIQRTQQEDSAVYLCASSLAPGAQPQHFGDGTRLSIL.

The CDR3 protein is CASSPRNLEETQYF. The DNA for the CDR3 is TGTGCCAGCAGCCCTAGGAACCTAGAAGAGACCCAGTACTTC. The J gene is TRBJ2-5, the V gene TRBV9; D is uncertain. CDR3 size: 14 residues. The germline V gene encodes CDR1 SGDLS and CDR2 YYNGEE. V gave up 4 bases and J gave up 3 bases, with 13 bases separating them.

The genes are TRBV7-9 and TRBJ2-1; D may be TRBD2 (6 bases). The V gene lost 4 bases and the J gene lost 8 bases, with 24 bases spanning the gap. The V gene's germline CDR1 is SEHNR and CDR2 FQNEAQ (reference sequence). The CDR3 extends over 17 amino acids. The CDR3 nucleotides read TGTGCCAGCAGCTACCAACTTGGAGGGCCCACTGTGTATGAGCAGTTCTTC. Translated, it gives CASSYQLGGPTVYEQFF.

This sequence joins TRBV6-6 and TRBJ2-7, with D possibly TRBD1 on 6 matching bases. This CDR3 has 14 residues. CDR1 and CDR2 from the germline V gene are MNHNY and SVGAGI (reference sequence). V lost 5 bases and J 6 bases, leaving 17 bases between the germline ends. CDR3 region: CASSRWLGAGEQYF. The DNA for the CDR3 is TGTGCCAGCAGTCGTTGGTTGGGGGCTGGCGAGCAGTACTTC.

The chain has TRBV19 and TRBJ2-7; 11 positions match TRBD1. V shed 3 bases and J 2 bases; nucleotides not matched to a gene: 3. The CDR3 is 15 amino acids. Per germline, CDR1 LNHDA and CDR2 SQIVND (reference sequence). The CDR3 spells CASSMSGQGAYEQYF. CDR3 coding DNA: TGTGCCAGTAGTATGTCGGGACAGGGGGCCTACGAGCAGTACTTC.

Worth noting for this clone: Other nucleotide sequences in the sample specify the same CDR3. V and J are TRBV10-3 and TRBJ1-6; no firm D call. The CDR3 totals 13 residues. V shed 0 bases and J shed 8 bases, with 5 bases lying between them. Germline V gene lookup returns CDR1 ENHRY and CDR2 SYGVKD. CDR3 region: CAISESLYSPLHF. DNA for the CDR3: TGTGCCATCAGTGAGTCTCTGTATTCACCCCTCCACTTT.

The gene calls are TRBV6-5 and TRBJ1-6; tentatively, D is TRBD1 (6 bases). There are 13 residues in the CDR3. V was pared by 4 bases and J by 8 bases, with 9 bases between. The germline V gene encodes CDR1 MNHEY and CDR2 SVGAGI. The CDR3 here is CASSLKGDSPLHF. Here the CDR3 DNA reads TGTGCCAGCAGTTTAAAGGGGGATTCACCCCTCCACTTT.

In its sample, this clone was seen once. The identical CDR3 is also encoded by other nucleotide sequences in the sample. The J gene is TRBJ2-5, the V gene TRBV30; D not resolved. V lost 0 bases and J 5 bases, leaving 7 bases between the germline ends. CDR3 length equals 12 residues. Germline V gene lookup returns CDR1 GTSNPN and CDR2 SVGIG (reference sequence). The CDR3 coding sequence is TGTGCCTGGAGTGTACTAAAGGAGACCCAGTACTTC. Encoded protein: CAWSVLKETQYF.

In its sample, this clone was seen once. The chain links TRBV29-1 to TRBJ1-2, with D unresolved. The CDR3 is 14 residues long. Germline loops: CDR1 SQVTM, CDR2 ANQGSEA. V was clipped by 1 base and J by 5 bases, with 14 bases between them. In nucleotides, the CDR3 is TGCAGCGTTGAAGTCGGGTCAGCAGCGTATGGCTACACCTTC. Translated: CSVEVGSAAYGYTF.

The chain is built from TRBV5-6 and TRBJ2-1, with 13 bases fitting TRBD2. The germline gives CDR1 SGHDT, CDR2 YYEEEE. The CDR3 consists of 18 residues. Losses at the gene ends were 5 bases for V and 0 bases for J; bases not matched to a gene: 8. The CDR3 is CASRRGTSGASSYNEQFF. As DNA, the CDR3 is TGTGCCAGCAGGCGCGGGACTAGCGGGGCGAGCTCCTACAATGAGCAGTTCTTC.

V gene TRBV30 combines with J gene TRBJ2-7; D may be TRBD1 (6 bases). Between the trimmed V and J ends, which lost 0 bases and 3 bases, there was a span of 9 bases. Germline-derived CDR1 and CDR2 are GTSNPN and SVGIG (reference sequence). CDR3 length equals 13 residues. CDR3 sequence (DNA): TGTGCCTGGAGTGTCGAAGGGGGCTACGAGCAGTACTTC. This encodes CAWSVEGGYEQYF.

The rearrangement uses TRBV18 and TRBJ1-6, with D uncertain. Trimming took off 3 bases at V and 0 bases at J, with 6 bases between the two ends. The CDR3 spans 15 residues. The V gene's germline CDR1 is KGHSH and CDR2 LQKENI. This CDR3 is CASSPPGSYNSPLHF. For the CDR3, the DNA is TGTGCCAGCTCACCCCCGGGCTCCTATAATTCACCCCTCCACTTT.

This sequence joins TRBV27 and TRBJ1-1; D gene ambiguous. Germline V gene data show CDR1 as MNHEY and CDR2 as SMNVEV (reference sequence). Trimming took 9 bases from V and 4 from J, leaving 15 bases between them. The CDR3 consists of 13 residues. In DNA form, the CDR3 reads TGTGCCAGTACACCGATGGGGAGCACTGAAGCTTTCTTT. Amino acids: CASTPMGSTEAFF.